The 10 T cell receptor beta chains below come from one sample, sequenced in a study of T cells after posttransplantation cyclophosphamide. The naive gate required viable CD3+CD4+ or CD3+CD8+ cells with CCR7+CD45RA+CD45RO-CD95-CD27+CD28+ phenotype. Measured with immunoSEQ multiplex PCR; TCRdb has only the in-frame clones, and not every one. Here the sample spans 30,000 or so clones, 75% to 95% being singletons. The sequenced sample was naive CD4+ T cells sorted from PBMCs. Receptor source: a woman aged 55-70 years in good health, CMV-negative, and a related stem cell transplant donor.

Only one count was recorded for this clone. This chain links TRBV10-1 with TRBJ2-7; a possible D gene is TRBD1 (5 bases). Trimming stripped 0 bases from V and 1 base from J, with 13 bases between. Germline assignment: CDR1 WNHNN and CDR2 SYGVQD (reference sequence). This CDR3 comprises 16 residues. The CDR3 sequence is CASSESRSRVSYEQYF. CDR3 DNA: TGCGCCAGCAGTGAGTCCCGGAGCAGGGTATCCTACGAGCAGTACTTC.

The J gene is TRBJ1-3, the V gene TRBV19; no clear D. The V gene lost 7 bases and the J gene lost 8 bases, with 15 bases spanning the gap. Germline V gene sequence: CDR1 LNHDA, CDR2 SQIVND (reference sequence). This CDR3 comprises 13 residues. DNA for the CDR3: TGTGCCAGTACTGTTCGGGGTCCGGACACCATATATTTT. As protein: CASTVRGPDTIYF.

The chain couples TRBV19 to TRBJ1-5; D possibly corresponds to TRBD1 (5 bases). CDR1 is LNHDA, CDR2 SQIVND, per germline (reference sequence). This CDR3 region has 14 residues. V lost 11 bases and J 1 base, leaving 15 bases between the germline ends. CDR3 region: CASKTVLSNQPQHF. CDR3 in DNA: TGTGCCTCCAAGACAGTTTTAAGCAATCAGCCCCAGCATTTT.

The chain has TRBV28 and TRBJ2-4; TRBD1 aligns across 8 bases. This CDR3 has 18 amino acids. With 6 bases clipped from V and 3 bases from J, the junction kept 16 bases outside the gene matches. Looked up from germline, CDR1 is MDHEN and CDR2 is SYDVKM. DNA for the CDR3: TGTGCCAGCAGCACAGGGGGTCTCGGCGGATTCGGCAAAAACATTCAGTACTTC. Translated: CASSTGGLGGFGKNIQYF.

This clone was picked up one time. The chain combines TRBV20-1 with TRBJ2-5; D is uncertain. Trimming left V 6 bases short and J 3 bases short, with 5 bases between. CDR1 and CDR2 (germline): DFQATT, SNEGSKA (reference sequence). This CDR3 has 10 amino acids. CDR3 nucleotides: TGCAGTGCCCAAAAAGAGACCCAGTACTTC. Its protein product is CSAQKETQYF.

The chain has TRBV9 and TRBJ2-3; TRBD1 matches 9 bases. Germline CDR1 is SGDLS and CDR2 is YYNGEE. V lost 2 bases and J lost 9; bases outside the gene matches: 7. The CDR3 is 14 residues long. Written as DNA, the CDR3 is TGTGCCAGCAGCGTTCCGGGACAGGGAGGGACGCAGTATTTT. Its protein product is CASSVPGQGGTQYF.

The CDR3, as DNA: TGTGCCTGGAGTGTTTCTCTAGCGGGAGGTGAGCAGTTCTTC. Translated, it gives CAWSVSLAGGEQFF. The chain employs TRBV30 and TRBJ2-1; 11 positions match TRBD2. The CDR3 spans 14 residues. Germline CDR1 GTSNPN, CDR2 SVGIG (reference sequence). The J segment lost 9 bases and the V segment lost 0 bases, leaving 4 bases of the junction unmatched.

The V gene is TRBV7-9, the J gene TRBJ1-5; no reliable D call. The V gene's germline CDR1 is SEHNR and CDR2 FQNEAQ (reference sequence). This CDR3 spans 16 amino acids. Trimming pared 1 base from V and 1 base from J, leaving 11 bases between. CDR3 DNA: TGTGCCAGCAGCTTAGGTCACGGAGACAGCAATCAGCCCCAGCATTTT. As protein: CASSLGHGDSNQPQHF.

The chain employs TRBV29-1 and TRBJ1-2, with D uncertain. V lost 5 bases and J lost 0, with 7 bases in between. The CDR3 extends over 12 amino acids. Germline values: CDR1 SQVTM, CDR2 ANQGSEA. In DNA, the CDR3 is TGCAGCGTTTCCCGAGCTAACTATGGCTACACCTTC. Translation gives CSVSRANYGYTF.

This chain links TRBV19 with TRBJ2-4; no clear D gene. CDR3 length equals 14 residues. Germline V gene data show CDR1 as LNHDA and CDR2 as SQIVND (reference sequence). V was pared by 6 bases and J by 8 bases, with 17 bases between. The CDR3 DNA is TGTGCCAGTAGCAGACTCGCCCTCGGAGACATTCAGTACTTC. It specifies CASSRLALGDIQYF. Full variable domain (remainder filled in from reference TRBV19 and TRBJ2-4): DGGITQSPKYLFRKEGQNVTLSCEQNLNHDAMYWYRQDPGQGLRLIYYSQIVNDFQKGDIAEGYSVSREKKESFPLTVTSAQKNPTAFYLCASSRLALGDIQYFGAGTRLSVL.